This passage covers 3 T cell receptor beta chains from one sample sequenced in a study of blood T cell repertoires in COVID-19. Sequencing used immunoSEQ multiplex PCR; TCRdb keeps in-frame clones, though not all of them. The data show about 37,000 clones, 89% seen once. Material for sequencing was peripheral blood. The receptors derive from a human donor in a cohort sampled during active COVID-19.

This chain uses TRBV5-4 with TRBJ1-3; tentative D call: TRBD1 (6 bases). The CDR3 sequence is 15 residues long. Germline values: CDR1 SGHNT, CDR2 YYREEE (reference sequence). V shed 0 bases and J shed 2 bases, with 9 bases lying between them. The CDR3 protein is CASSLGQGPGNTIYF. CDR3 in DNA: TGTGCCAGCAGCTTGGGGCAGGGGCCTGGAAACACCATATATTTT.

V usage is TRBV29-1 and J usage is TRBJ2-5; maybe TRBD1 (5 bases). The V and J ends lost 3 bases and 0 bases respectively, with 11 bases between them. Per the germline V gene, CDR1 is SQVTM and CDR2 is ANQGSEA. The length of the CDR3 is 14 residues. DNA of the CDR3: TGCAGCGTTGACGGCAGGGCAAACCAAGAGACCCAGTACTTC. Its translation: CSVDGRANQETQYF.

The J gene is TRBJ2-1, the V gene TRBV7-7; D may be TRBD1 (5 bases). The CDR3 runs to 15 residues. V lost 5 bases and J 0 bases, leaving 11 bases between the germline ends. Germline loops: CDR1 SSHAT, CDR2 FNYEAQ (reference sequence). CDR3 DNA: TGTGCCAGCAGCCACAGACAGAGCTCCTACAATGAGCAGTTCTTC. It yields the protein CASSHRQSSYNEQFF.